This T cell receptor (beta chain) came from a study of tumor-infiltrating lymphocytes in primary liver carcinoma. The template, approximately 500 ng total RNA, yielded TCR beta cDNA made with a constant-region primer. Slightly modified ARM-PCR served as the procedure for the TCR beta libraries. These libraries came from three rounds of nested multiplex PCR. Use of TRBV1-TRBV30 forward primers with a C-beta reverse primer characterized the first two PCR rounds, which lasted about 10 cycles each. TCRdb re-derived calls from the multiplex PCR reads in MiXCR, one entry per CDR3 protein. This sample yields a few hundred thousand distinct CDR3 sequences, of which 45% to 70% are seen a single time; approximately 17% belongs to the top ten. This clonotype was observed a handful of times. V lost 6 bases to trimming and J lost 7 bases; unmatched junction nucleotides: 4. The CDR3 consists of 13 residues. Germline V gene lookup returns CDR1 SGHNT and CDR2 YYREEE (reference sequence).

Both blood RNA, taken from unsorted whole blood, and germline DNA were extracted. The sequenced material came from peripheral blood. This TCR was sampled from a woman in her twenties or thirties with primary liver carcinoma and hepatitis B virus infection. The chain has TRBV5-4 and TRBJ2-1; 10 nucleotides match TRBD2. The CDR3 DNA reads TGTGCCAGCACCGGACTAGCGGAGAATGAGCAGTTCTTC. This sequence encodes CASTGLAENEQFF.